Included here is one T cell receptor (beta chain) sequence, with context. Enrolled during active infection, Seattle patients were then followed longitudinally. This record comes from a study of blood T cell repertoires in COVID-19. Background on the study: Specimens from acute and convalescent COVID-19 originated in the United States, Italy and Spain. The cDNA or gDNA used as material had been derived from T cells, B-cell-depleted T cells, or PBMCs.

As processed by the authors: The authors estimated nucleated cell counts from reference gene primer amplification. Data came from immunoSEQ multiplex PCR; TCRdb stores just in-frame clones and leaves some out. V, J and clone size are taken as reported in that table, and D and trimming were inferred from the DNA itself. The table lists 350,000 or so clones, more than 70% of them singletons. V dropped 5 bases and J dropped 8 bases, with 12 bases sitting between them. CDR3 length equals 12 residues. This TCR derives from an older woman with COVID-19, enrolled during active disease. The chain couples TRBV12-3 or TRBV12-4 to TRBJ1-2; D not certain. The specimen sequenced was peripheral blood. In nucleotides, the CDR3 is TGTGCCAGCAGTCTGTCGGGATGGGGCTACACCTTC. It is translated as CASSLSGWGYTF.